The 20 T cell receptor beta chains in this list originate from one sample, sequenced in a study of T cell repertoires in cytomegalovirus infection. The antigens of these receptors remain unknown. TCRdb redid the calling of the reads with MiXCR, one entry per CDR3 protein. The repertoire holds 900,000 to 950,000 distinct CDR3 sequences, with roughly 30% as singletons. The sample here was cultured CD8+ T cells from PBMCs, taken from culture after CMV antigen stimulation. The receptors were sampled from a human donor in good health (CMV status not recorded). Some clones in this sample may be carry-over from other donors' samples.

This clonotype appeared a few times. V is TRBV7-6 and J is TRBJ2-2; unclear D gene. There are 14 residues in the CDR3. V gave up 1 base and J gave up 4 bases, with 7 bases separating them. The germline CDR1 and CDR2 sequences are SGHVS and FNYEAQ. The CDR3 is CASSLDPRTGELFF. Here the CDR3 DNA reads TGTGCCAGCAGCTTAGACCCTCGCACCGGGGAGCTGTTTTTT.

The CDR3 region is CSARGTNYNEQFF. CDR3 nucleotides: TGCAGTGCTAGGGGGACTAACTACAATGAGCAGTTCTTC. The chain is built from TRBV20-1 and TRBJ2-1; the match to TRBD2 covers 7 bases. The CDR3 spans 13 residues. V dropped 3 bases and J dropped 3; count of bases not matched to a gene: 2. Germline V lookup: CDR1 DFQATT, CDR2 SNEGSKA (reference sequence).

The sample holds a few counts of this clonotype. V usage is TRBV12-3 or TRBV12-4 and J usage is TRBJ2-3; D is perhaps TRBD1 or TRBD2 (7 bases each). CDR3 length: 14 amino acids. V lost 7 bases and J lost 11, with 22 bases in between. Here the CDR3 DNA reads TGTGCCAGCAATGGACCGGGACCAGGGGGGGGGCAGTATTTT. This codes for CASNGPGPGGGQYF.

The chain links TRBV7-8 to TRBJ1-1; no reliable D call. The germline V gene encodes CDR1 SGHVS and CDR2 FQNEAQ. Deletions cut 3 bases from V and 5 bases from J, with 13 bases between. The CDR3 sequence is 14 residues long. The CDR3 sequence: CASSFAERYTEAFF. The CDR3 region has the DNA TGTGCCAGCAGCTTCGCCGAGAGGTATACTGAAGCTTTCTTT.

This clonotype was seen at least ten times. The chain joins TRBV7-2 to TRBJ1-5, with D perhaps matching TRBD1 (6 bases). V was clipped by 1 base and J by 7 bases, with 17 bases between them. Germline CDR1 reads SGHTA; CDR2 reads FQGNSA. This CDR3 has 16 amino acids. CDR3 bases: TGTGCCAGCAGCTTAGAGGGGGTGAGGGTTTTACAGCCCCAGCATTTT. This sequence encodes CASSLEGVRVLQPQHF.

There are a few counts of this clonotype. The gene calls are TRBV5-4 and TRBJ2-5; D possibly corresponds to TRBD2 (6 bases). In germline, CDR1 is SGHNT, CDR2 YYREEE (reference sequence). The CDR3 sequence is 15 residues long. V was pared by 3 bases and J by 4 bases, with 16 bases between. As DNA, the CDR3 is TGTGCCAGCAGCTGGGGGGAACACCTCCGAGAGACCCAGTACTTC. This codes for CASSWGEHLRETQYF.

The CDR3 sequence: CSARGRGGSYEQYF. The CDR3 DNA sequence: TGCAGTGCTAGAGGCAGGGGAGGCTCCTACGAGCAGTACTTC. The chain recombines TRBV20-1 with TRBJ2-7, with D perhaps matching TRBD1 or TRBD2 (6 bases each). CDR1 is DFQATT, CDR2 SNEGSKA, per germline (reference sequence). V lost 1 base and J lost 0, with 10 bases in between. The CDR3 has 14 residues.

The rearrangement links TRBV5-6 to TRBJ1-1; D perhaps matches TRBD1 (6 bases). CDR3 length equals 21 residues. CDR1 is SGHDT, CDR2 YYEEEE, per germline. V shed 5 bases and J shed 0 bases, with 32 bases lying between them. CDR3 coding DNA: TGTGCCAGCAGTCCCGCTATTTCGGACCTTTTGACAGGACTCCTGAACACTGAAGCTTTCTTT. Translating gives CASSPAISDLLTGLLNTEAFF.

This chain connects TRBV12-5 to TRBJ2-1; a weak D match, TRBD2 (6 bases). The V and J ends lost 6 bases and 16 bases respectively, with 28 bases between them. Germline lookup yields CDR1 LGHNT and CDR2 FRNRAP. This CDR3 is built from 15 residues. In DNA form, the CDR3 reads TGTGCTAGTGGCCGATCAAACCGGGACTCGCGGGGACGATTCTTC. Protein product: CASGRSNRDSRGRFF.

This clonotype was detected a few times. A much larger clone differs from this one at a single base, so this may be a read error. V usage is TRBV7-9 and J usage is TRBJ1-1; unclear D gene. CDR1 is SEHNR and CDR2 is FQNEAQ in the germline V gene (reference sequence). CDR3 length: 11 amino acids. V lost 1 base to trimming and J lost 6 bases, with 3 bases between them. The CDR3 sequence is CASSLVPEAFF. The CDR3 DNA sequence: TGTGCCAGCAGCTTAGTCCCTGAAGCTTTCTTT.

The chain has TRBV4-3 and TRBJ2-2; 7 bases are shared with TRBD1. Germline values: CDR1 LGHNA, CDR2 YSLEER. This CDR3 spans 14 amino acids. Trimming took 6 bases from V and 4 from J; bases not matched to a gene: 5. The CDR3 protein is CASSQGVFTGELFF. CDR3 sequence (DNA): TGCGCCAGCAGTCAGGGGGTGTTCACCGGGGAGCTGTTTTTT.

On this clonotype: A much larger clone sits a single nucleotide away, making a read error possible. The chain carries TRBV9 and TRBJ2-3, with unresolved D. Trimming pared 6 bases from V and 2 bases from J, leaving 4 bases between. The CDR3 has 11 residues. Germline V gene data show CDR1 as SGDLS and CDR2 as YYNGEE. CDR3 bases: TGTGCCAGCAACCCCACAGATACGCAGTATTTT. It translates to CASNPTDTQYF.

The chain recombines TRBV7-9 with TRBJ2-7, with D perhaps given as TRBD1 or TRBD2 (6 bases each). Germline CDR1 reads SEHNR; CDR2 reads FQNEAQ (reference sequence). The V gene lost 5 bases and the J gene lost 5 bases, with 13 bases spanning the gap. The CDR3 totals 13 residues. The CDR3 reads CASSPGGGDEQYF. The CDR3 DNA is TGTGCCAGCAGCCCTGGGGGCGGGGACGAGCAGTACTTC.

The rearrangement links TRBV4-1 to TRBJ2-1, with TRBD1 matching 11 bases. This CDR3 spans 14 amino acids. The J segment lost 8 bases and the V segment lost 6 bases, leaving 6 bases of the junction unmatched. Looked up from germline, CDR1 is MGHRA and CDR2 is YSYEKL. CDR3 DNA: TGCGCCAGCAGTCGGACAGGGGGCTTCGATGAGCAGTTCTTC. Its protein is CASSRTGGFDEQFF.

This rearrangement joins TRBV6-2 or TRBV6-3 to TRBJ1-2; TRBD1 is a possible D gene (5 bases). The CDR3 length is 11 residues. Germline assignment: CDR1 MNHEY and CDR2 SVGEGT. CDR3: CVTLTGERYTF. CDR3 in DNA: TGTGTCACCCTTACGGGGGAACGCTACACCTTC.

This clonotype ranks as medium-sized. The chain carries TRBV7-9 and TRBJ1-5; TRBD1 is a possible D gene (6 bases). The germline V and J ends were trimmed by 4 bases and 5 bases, with 6 bases remaining between them. The length of the CDR3 is 12 residues. Germline V gives CDR1 SEHNR, CDR2 FQNEAQ (reference sequence). CDR3 loop: CASSSGDQPQHF. CDR3 sequence (DNA): TGTGCCAGCAGCTCAGGGGATCAGCCCCAGCATTTT.

This clonotype was counted between two and nine times. The chain has TRBV6-6 and TRBJ2-2; 8 nucleotides line up with TRBD1. CDR3 length: 15 residues. V lost 5 bases and J lost 4; bases outside the gene matches: 6. Looked up from germline, CDR1 is MNHNY and CDR2 is SVGAGI (reference sequence). This CDR3 is CASSIYRGSTGELFF. The CDR3 DNA is TGTGCCAGCAGTATTTACAGGGGGAGCACCGGGGAGCTGTTTTTT.

The rearrangement uses TRBV7-2 and TRBJ2-7; D ambiguous. Germline V gives CDR1 SGHTA, CDR2 FQGNSA. Trimming removed 1 base at V and 2 bases at J, with 9 bases between. This CDR3 has 14 residues. The CDR3, as DNA: TGTGCCAGCAGCTTAGTTCAGGTCCCCTACGAGCAGTACTTC. Its protein is CASSLVQVPYEQYF.

The chain has TRBV7-2 and TRBJ1-1; 8 positions agree with TRBD1. Looked up from germline, CDR1 is SGHTA and CDR2 is FQGNSA. V shed 5 bases and J 8 bases; nucleotides not matched to a gene: 4. The length of the CDR3 is 12 residues. CDR3 in DNA: TGTGCCAGCAGCGAGGCAGGGGGCGAAGCTTTCTTT. Translated, it gives CASSEAGGEAFF.

The table lists this clonotype with a few counts. The rearrangement joins TRBV25-1 to TRBJ1-4; D is possibly TRBD1 (6 bases). The CDR3 runs to 11 residues. CDR1 is MGHDK and CDR2 is SYGVNS in the germline V gene. The V end was cut by 4 bases, the J end by 14 bases, with 11 bases between. CDR3 residues: CASSAGQYLFF. CDR3 bases: TGTGCCAGCAGTGCCGGACAGTACCTGTTTTTT.